This T cell receptor beta chain originates from a study of blood T cell repertoires in COVID-19. Study in general: Material from acute and convalescent COVID-19 was sourced from the United States, Italy and Spain.

Clones were sequenced by immunoSEQ multiplex PCR, and TCRdb holds only the in-frame ones, with some missing. There are about 300,000 clones in the sample; around 89% occur only once, and 5.5% to 8% lies in the top ten. CDR1 and CDR2 from the germline V gene are SEHNR and FQNEAQ (reference sequence). V shed 5 bases and J shed 13 bases, with 14 bases lying between them. This CDR3 contains 11 residues. This clonotype originated in a woman between 45 and 60 years old with COVID-19, enrolled during active disease. The sequencing sample was made of peripheral blood. The rearrangement uses TRBV7-9 and TRBJ2-5; D is possibly TRBD2 (5 bases). The CDR3 sequence: CASSPSIGGYF. In DNA form, the CDR3 reads TGTGCCAGCAGCCCGTCGATAGGAGGGTACTTC.